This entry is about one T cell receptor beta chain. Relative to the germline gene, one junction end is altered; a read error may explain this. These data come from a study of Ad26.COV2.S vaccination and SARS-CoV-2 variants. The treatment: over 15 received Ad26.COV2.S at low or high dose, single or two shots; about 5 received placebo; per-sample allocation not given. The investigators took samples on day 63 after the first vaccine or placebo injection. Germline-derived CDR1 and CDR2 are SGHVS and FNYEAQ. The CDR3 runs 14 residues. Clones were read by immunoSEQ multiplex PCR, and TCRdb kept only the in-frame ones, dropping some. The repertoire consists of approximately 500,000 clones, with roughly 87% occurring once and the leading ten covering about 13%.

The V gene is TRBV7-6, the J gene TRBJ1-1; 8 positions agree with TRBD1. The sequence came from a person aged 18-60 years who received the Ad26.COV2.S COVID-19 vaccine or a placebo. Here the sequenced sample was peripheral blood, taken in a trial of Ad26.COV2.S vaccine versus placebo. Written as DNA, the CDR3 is TGTGCCAGCAGCTTAGGGACAGGGTATACTGAAACTTTCTTT. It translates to CASSLGTGYTETFF.